One and the same sample provided the 19 T cell receptor beta chains below, sequenced in a study of cytomegalovirus exposure and HLA in healthy donors. It was with 60 Vbeta and 13 Jbeta primers that the PCR ran. Profiling relied on immunoSEQ multiplex PCR, and the TCRdb table lists in-frame clones only, not all of them. The sample carries roughly 60,000 clones, about 84% recorded once. What was sequenced was PBMCs. These receptors originate from a female donor in good health and CMV-seronegative.

The chain is built from TRBV18 and TRBJ1-3, with TRBD1 identical over 8 bases. The germline gives CDR1 KGHSH, CDR2 LQKENI. This CDR3 spans 17 amino acids. The V gene end was trimmed by 0 bases and the J gene end by 4 bases; junction bases not matched to a gene: 8. As DNA, the CDR3 is TGTGCCAGCTCACCACCCGGGACAGGTGTGCGAGGAAACACCATATATTTT. It specifies CASSPPGTGVRGNTIYF. Using reference TRBV18 and TRBJ1-3 for the parts outside the CDR3, the full variable domain is NAGVMQNPRHLVRRRGQEARLRCSPMKGHSHVYWYRQLPEEGLKFMVYLQKENIIDESGMPKERFSAEFPKEGPSILRIQQVVRGDSAAYFCASSPPGTGVRGNTIYFGEGSWLTVV.

J is TRBJ2-5 and V is TRBV19, with 9 bases lining up with TRBD2. The V gene end was trimmed by 4 bases and the J gene end by 5 bases; junction bases not matched to a gene: 8. Germline V gene lookup returns CDR1 LNHDA and CDR2 SQIVND (reference sequence). The CDR3 spans 15 residues. The CDR3 loop is CASSSPRGGLETQYF. The DNA of the CDR3 is TGTGCCAGTAGTAGCCCGCGGGGGGGCCTTGAGACCCAGTACTTC.

The gene calls are TRBV7-2 and TRBJ2-1, with TRBD1 matching over 9 bases. Germline V lookup: CDR1 SGHTA, CDR2 FQGNSA. The CDR3 is 15 residues long. V trimming: 7 bases; J trimming: 3 bases; junction bases outside the gene matches: 7. CDR3 protein: CASTRGQGNYNEQFF. Here the CDR3 DNA reads TGTGCCAGCACCCGGGGACAGGGAAACTACAATGAGCAGTTCTTC. Based on the CDR3 plus reference TRBV7-2 and TRBJ2-1, the full variable domain is GAGVSQSPSNKVTEKGKDVELRCDPISGHTALYWYRQSLGQGLEFLIYFQGNSAPDKSGLPSDRFSAERTGGSVSTLTIQRTQQEDSAVYLCASTRGQGNYNEQFFGPGTRLTVL.

The V and J genes are TRBV6-5 and TRBJ1-2; weak D call: TRBD1 (5 bases). CDR1 is MNHEY and CDR2 is SVGAGI in the germline V gene. V lost 0 bases and J 8 bases, leaving 16 bases between the germline ends. The CDR3 runs to 15 residues. The chain's CDR3 is CASSYSPKARGGYTF. In nucleotides, the CDR3 is TGTGCCAGCAGTTACTCCCCAAAGGCAAGGGGCGGCTACACCTTC.

This chain connects TRBV5-1 to TRBJ1-1; D perhaps matches TRBD1 (6 bases). CDR3 length: 12 amino acids. The V and J ends lost 4 bases and 6 bases respectively, with 10 bases between them. CDR1 SGHRS and CDR2 YFSETQ come from the germline V gene. CDR3 bases: TGCGCCAGCAGCAACACAGGGTCTGAAGCTTTCTTT. Translated, it gives CASSNTGSEAFF.

This chain joins TRBV7-3 and TRBJ2-3; D ambiguous. The CDR3 has 14 residues. The ends were cut back, 2 bases at V and 0 bases at J, with 6 bases in the middle. From germline, CDR1 is SGHTA and CDR2 FQGTGA. Here the CDR3 DNA reads TGTGCCAGCAGCTTAGGTCTAAGCACAGATACGCAGTATTTT. It encodes CASSLGLSTDTQYF.

The CDR3: CASSPRGDVGQPQHF. The CDR3 nucleotides read TGTGCCAGCAGCCCCCGGGGGGACGTTGGTCAGCCCCAGCATTTT. The chain recombines TRBV7-2 with TRBJ1-5, with TRBD1 as a possible D gene (5 bases). CDR1 SGHTA and CDR2 FQGNSA come from the germline V gene. The CDR3 runs 15 residues. The V gene lost 5 bases and the J gene lost 6 bases, with 17 bases spanning the gap.

The J gene is TRBJ2-2, the V gene TRBV5-4; 12 bases fit TRBD2. The CDR3 totals 17 residues. Germline V CDR1 and CDR2: SGHNT, YYREEE (reference sequence). The junction had 5 bases not matched to a gene; V was cut back by 4 bases and J by 1 base. The CDR3 coding sequence is TGTGCCAGCAGCCGGACTAGCGGGGCCCTGAACACCGGGGAGCTGTTTTTT. This encodes CASSRTSGALNTGELFF.

V usage is TRBV7-2 and J usage is TRBJ1-1; TRBD1 agrees at 7 bases. Germline CDR1 SGHTA, CDR2 FQGNSA. The CDR3 has 16 amino acids. Trimming at V came to 1 base and at J to 11 bases, leaving 16 bases not matched to a gene. The CDR3 DNA reads as TGTGCCAGCAGCTTAGGGGCAGGGGGTGGACCCTCTGGGGCTTTCTTT. This codes for CASSLGAGGGPSGAFF. Drawing the rest from reference TRBV7-2 and TRBJ1-1, the complete variable domain is GAGVSQSPSNKVTEKGKDVELRCDPISGHTALYWYRQSLGQGLEFLIYFQGNSAPDKSGLPSDRFSAERTGGSVSTLTIQRTQQEDSAVYLCASSLGAGGGPSGAFFGQGTRLTVV.

This clone has a handful of counts. The rearrangement links TRBV27 to TRBJ1-5, with 7 bases lining up with TRBD1. The CDR3 has 14 amino acids. From germline, CDR1 is MNHEY and CDR2 SMNVEV (reference sequence). The junction had 8 bases not matched to a gene; V was cut back by 6 bases and J by 6 bases. DNA for the CDR3: TGTGCCAGCAGCATAACAGGGGCCGGTCAGCCCCAGCATTTT. This encodes CASSITGAGQPQHF.

The rearrangement uses TRBV2 and TRBJ2-5, with 9 positions matching TRBD2. The CDR3 length is 14 residues. The germline V gene encodes CDR1 SNHLY and CDR2 FYNNEI. J was trimmed by 5 bases and V by 3 bases; bases with no gene match: 4. The CDR3 bases are TGTGCCAGCAGTGAGTGGAGCGGGGGGGAGACCCAGTACTTC. Protein: CASSEWSGGETQYF.

The chain's CDR3 is CASSPTLSGGDGYTF. DNA for the CDR3: TGTGCCAGCTCACCGACCTTGTCAGGGGGAGACGGCTACACCTTC. The chain joins TRBV18 to TRBJ1-2; 7 nucleotides align to TRBD1. The germline CDR1 and CDR2 sequences are KGHSH and LQKENI. J lost 8 bases, V lost 3 bases, and 12 bases had no gene match. CDR3 length equals 15 residues.

This chain connects TRBV18 to TRBJ2-5, with 11 bases that match TRBD2. Unmatched junction bases numbered 6, after V lost 0 bases and J lost 3 bases. CDR1 and CDR2 from the germline V gene are KGHSH and LQKENI. This CDR3 has 17 amino acids. The CDR3 DNA reads as TGTGCCAGCTCACCACCGGGACTAGCGGCGCCCAAAGAGACCCAGTACTTC. Its protein product is CASSPPGLAAPKETQYF.

A single count supports this clone. This chain's CDR3 is CASSPSPAGGGYNEQFF. CDR3 nucleotide sequence: TGCGCCAGCAGCCCATCTCCGGCAGGGGGCGGCTACAATGAGCAGTTCTTC. This rearrangement joins TRBV4-1 to TRBJ2-1, with 8 bases aligning to TRBD1. This CDR3 region has 17 residues. Germline CDR1 is MGHRA and CDR2 is YSYEKL. The junction had 11 bases not matched to a gene; V was cut back by 4 bases and J by 3 bases.

A few counts support this clone. A junction end diverges from the germline sequence, so it may reflect a read error. Other DNA sequences in this sample translate to the same CDR3. J is TRBJ2-6 and V is TRBV4-3; the match to TRBD1 covers 9 bases. The CDR3 runs to 18 residues. CDR1 and CDR2 (germline): LGHNA, YSLEER. The CDR3 loop is CASRQAGQGGEGANVLTF. CDR3 DNA sequence: TGCGCCAGCAGGCAAGCGGGACAGGGAGGGGAAGGGGCCAACGTCCTGACTTTC.

The chain combines TRBV19 with TRBJ1-5; TRBD1 matches at 8 bases. There are 13 residues in the CDR3. In germline, CDR1 is LNHDA, CDR2 SQIVND (reference sequence). V shed 5 bases, J shed 5 bases, and the junction held 2 bases outside the gene matches. The CDR3 is CASSPDRDQPQHF. In DNA form, the CDR3 reads TGTGCCAGTAGTCCGGACAGGGATCAGCCCCAGCATTTT.

This clone turned up a few times. The genes are TRBV7-3 and TRBJ2-5; D is perhaps TRBD1 (6 bases). The CDR3 consists of 13 residues. Germline CDR1 is SGHTA and CDR2 is FQGTGA. Trimming cost V 4 bases and J 4 bases, with 10 bases left between them. The CDR3 reads CASSWTEGETQYF. The CDR3 nucleotides read TGTGCCAGCAGCTGGACAGAGGGAGAGACCCAGTACTTC.

The chain carries TRBV5-6 and TRBJ2-1, with D maybe TRBD1 (6 bases). This CDR3 has 17 residues. CDR1 is SGHDT, CDR2 YYEEEE, per germline. V lost 4 bases to trimming and J lost 1 base, with 18 bases between them. The CDR3 loop reads CASSLLGGPFSYNEQFF. The CDR3 DNA reads as TGTGCCAGCAGCCTCTTAGGGGGTCCTTTTTCCTACAATGAGCAGTTCTTC. Complete variable domain (other parts from reference TRBV5-6 and TRBJ2-1): DAGVTQSPTHLIKTRGQQVTLRCSPKSGHDTVSWYQQALGQGPQFIFQYYEEEERQRGNFPDRFSGHQFPNYSSELNVNALLLGDSALYLCASSLLGGPFSYNEQFFGPGTRLTVL.

V and J are TRBV4-1 and TRBJ2-7; 14 bases fit TRBD2. After removal of 6 bases from V and 6 bases from J, the junction contained 7 bases not matched to a gene. The CDR3 runs to 15 residues. The germline gives CDR1 MGHRA, CDR2 YSYEKL. The CDR3 loop reads CASRLTGTSGGEQYF. For the CDR3, the DNA is TGCGCCAGCAGGCTGACCGGGACTAGCGGGGGCGAGCAGTACTTC.